Presented here are 21 T cell receptor beta chains from one specimen sequenced in a study of T cells in Graves' hyperthyroidism and ophthalmopathy. RNA transcripts gave rise to amplified TCR beta CDR3 regions. During a first-round RT-PCR of the TCR CDR3, the HTBI primer set was used. Each CDR3 protein gets one entry after TCRdb re-called the multiplex PCR reads with MiXCR. The table has approximately 720,000 distinct CDR3 sequences, approximately 18% seen once. The sequenced sample consisted of blood. The receptors shown here come from a woman between 45 and 60 years old with Graves' hyperthyroidism that later progressed to Graves' ophthalmopathy.

This clonotype was seen repeatedly, ten times or more. The chain is built from TRBV5-5 and TRBJ2-1, with D possibly TRBD1 on 5 matching bases. With 9 bases removed from V and 8 bases from J, the gap between germline ends came to 18 bases. The V gene's germline CDR1 is SGHKS and CDR2 YYEKEE (reference sequence). The CDR3 is made up of 13 amino acids. This chain's CDR3 is CATYDSPGYEQFF. CDR3 sequence (DNA): TGTGCCACCTACGACAGCCCAGGGTATGAGCAGTTCTTC. Full variable domain (outside the CDR3, taken from reference TRBV5-5 and TRBJ2-1): DAGVTQSPTHLIKTRGQQVTLRCSPISGHKSVSWYQQVLGQGPQFIFQYYEKEERGRGNFPDRFSARQFPNYSSELNVNALLLGDSALYLCATYDSPGYEQFFGPGTRLTVL.

This clonotype turned up a few times. The chain employs TRBV7-8 and TRBJ1-2, with D possibly being TRBD1 (6 bases). CDR3 length: 13 residues. Deletions cut 3 bases from V and 8 bases from J, with 13 bases between. Germline lookup yields CDR1 SGHVS and CDR2 FQNEAQ. This CDR3 is CASSLSGAPGYTF. CDR3 bases: TGTGCCAGCAGCTTGTCAGGGGCGCCCGGCTACACCTTC.

The V gene is TRBV7-3, the J gene TRBJ2-1; 9 nucleotides align to TRBD2. Germline V lookup: CDR1 SGHTA, CDR2 FQGTGA. This CDR3 is 15 amino acids long. The V gene end was trimmed by 3 bases and the J gene end by 5 bases; junction bases not matched to a gene: 5. Here the CDR3 DNA reads TGTGCCAGCAGCTTCGAGCGGGGGGTACACAATGAGCAGTTCTTC. Its protein is CASSFERGVHNEQFF.

There are many counts of this clonotype. V usage is TRBV12-3 or TRBV12-4 and J usage is TRBJ1-2; D uncertain. V was clipped by 5 bases and J by 4 bases, with 14 bases between them. The CDR3 has 14 residues. The CDR3 is CASSPNREIYGYTF. The CDR3 nucleotides read TGTGCCAGCAGTCCGAACCGGGAGATCTATGGCTACACCTTC.

This clonotype has only a few counts. The chain recombines TRBV15 with TRBJ2-1, with 12 positions matching TRBD2. Germline CDR1 is LNHNV and CDR2 is YYDKDF (reference sequence). The V and J ends lost 3 bases and 0 bases, in that order; junction bases with no gene match: 12. CDR3 length: 20 residues. CDR3 amino acids: CATSRDPGTSGLSSYNEQFF. As DNA, the CDR3 is TGTGCCACCAGCAGGGACCCCGGGACTAGCGGGCTCAGCTCCTACAATGAGCAGTTCTTC.

In this sample, this clonotype turned up a few times. This sequence joins TRBV10-1 and TRBJ1-2; D might be TRBD1 (5 bases). The CDR3 sequence is 14 residues long. CDR1 is WNHNN and CDR2 is SYGVQD in the germline V gene (reference sequence). The germline V and J ends were trimmed by 2 bases and 3 bases, with 10 bases remaining between them. CDR3 protein: CASSEAGTDYGYTF. For the CDR3, the DNA is TGCGCCAGCAGTGAGGCCGGGACGGACTATGGCTACACCTTC.

The chain employs TRBV6-2 or TRBV6-3 and TRBJ1-5, with a possible D match to TRBD1 (5 bases). Per the germline V gene, CDR1 is MNHEY and CDR2 is SVGEGT. CDR3 length: 13 residues. The germline V and J ends were trimmed by 6 bases and 0 bases, with 6 bases remaining between them. The CDR3 nucleotides read TGTGCCAGCAGACAGGTTAGCAATCAGCCCCAGCATTTT. It codes for CASRQVSNQPQHF.

In its sample, this clonotype was seen many times. V and J are TRBV12-3 or TRBV12-4 and TRBJ2-2, with D possibly matching TRBD1 (6 bases). V was shortened by 8 bases and J by 6 bases, with 19 bases between the two germline ends. There are 15 residues in the CDR3. The CDR3 nucleotides are TGTGCCAGCGCGAACCACAGGGTTTGGGCCGGGGAGCTGTTTTTT. This translates into CASANHRVWAGELFF.

In nucleotides, the CDR3 is TGCAGCGTTGAAGTTTTTAGCGACACAGATACGCAGTATTTT. It translates to CSVEVFSDTDTQYF. This chain joins TRBV29-1 and TRBJ2-3, with D perhaps matching TRBD2 (5 bases). CDR3 length equals 14 residues. Between the trimmed V and J ends, which lost 1 base and 2 bases, there was a span of 10 bases. Germline CDR1 SQVTM, CDR2 ANQGSEA.

The chain carries TRBV7-8 and TRBJ2-5; 9 bases line up with TRBD2. From germline, CDR1 is SGHVS and CDR2 FQNEAQ. Germline trimming cut 4 bases from V and 0 bases from J; bases unmatched to any gene: 6. The CDR3 contains 16 residues. Written as DNA, the CDR3 is TGTGCCAGCAGCTCGCGGGGGGGGGCGAACCAAGAGACCCAGTACTTC. Translated, it gives CASSSRGGANQETQYF. The variable domain in full, completed from reference TRBV7-8 and TRBJ2-5, reads GAGVSQSPRYKVAKRGQDVALRCDPISGHVSLFWYQQALGQGPEFLTYFQNEAQLDKSGLPSDRFFAERPEGSVSTLKIQRTQQEDSAVYLCASSSRGGANQETQYFGPGTRLLVL.

In its sample, this clonotype was seen a few times. The genes are TRBV29-1 and TRBJ2-7; D possibly uses TRBD1 or TRBD2 (5 bases each). V lost 5 bases to trimming and J lost 2 bases, with 19 bases between them. Germline V gene lookup returns CDR1 SQVTM and CDR2 ANQGSEA. The CDR3 extends over 15 amino acids. The CDR3 DNA reads TGCAGCGTTTCCCCACTGGGGACCGAGACCTACGAGCAGTACTTC. Translation gives CSVSPLGTETYEQYF.

The V gene is TRBV27, the J gene TRBJ1-6; D gene uncertain. The CDR3 covers 14 residues. Germline assignment: CDR1 MNHEY and CDR2 SMNVEV (reference sequence). V was pared by 3 bases and J by 9 bases, with 12 bases between. The CDR3 is CASSFFREGSPLHF. As DNA, the CDR3 is TGTGCCAGCAGTTTTTTCCGGGAAGGTTCACCCCTCCACTTT.

This clonotype was seen ten or more times. The chain recombines TRBV19 with TRBJ1-1; tentative D call: TRBD1 (5 bases). The CDR3 extends over 12 amino acids. V was shortened by 0 bases and J by 6 bases, with 5 bases between the two germline ends. The V gene's germline CDR1 is LNHDA and CDR2 SQIVND (reference sequence). The CDR3 bases are TGTGCCAGTAGTATAGAAGGGGCTGAAGCTTTCTTT. The encoded protein is CASSIEGAEAFF.

The V call is TRBV11-2, the J call TRBJ2-6; D is unclear. The germline V gene has CDR1 SGHAT and CDR2 FQNNGV. This CDR3 is 20 amino acids long. Trimming took off 0 bases at V and 0 bases at J, with 18 bases between the two ends. DNA of the CDR3: TGTGCCAGCAGCTTAGATCCGGCCAGGATTTCTCTCTCTGGGGCCAACGTCCTGACTTTC. It translates to CASSLDPARISLSGANVLTF.

The chain is built from TRBV6-1 and TRBJ2-7; D might be TRBD1 (6 bases). The CDR3 runs 12 residues. Deletions cut 3 bases from V and 7 bases from J, with 10 bases between. Germline V CDR1 and CDR2: MNHNS, SASEGT. The CDR3 loop is CASSDRGGEQYF. The CDR3 nucleotides are TGTGCCAGCAGTGACAGGGGCGGAGAGCAGTACTTC.

Only a few counts were recorded for this clonotype. The V and J genes are TRBV15 and TRBJ1-4; D remains ambiguous. Germline CDR1 is LNHNV and CDR2 is YYDKDF (reference sequence). The CDR3 covers 15 residues. The germline V and J ends were trimmed by 6 bases and 8 bases, with 19 bases remaining between them. DNA for the CDR3: TGTGCCACCAGGAACCCCTCAAGGTCCCCCGAAAAACTGTTTTTT. Amino acids: CATRNPSRSPEKLFF.

The sample holds many counts of this clonotype. CDR3 DNA: TGTGCCAGCAGCAGGGACAGCCCCACCGGGGAGCTGTTTTTT. Amino acids: CASSRDSPTGELFF. The V and J genes are TRBV7-3 and TRBJ2-2; 7 nucleotides agree with TRBD1. CDR1 SGHTA and CDR2 FQGTGA come from the germline V gene. The V and J ends lost 5 bases and 4 bases, in that order; junction bases with no gene match: 4. The CDR3 has 14 amino acids.

J is TRBJ1-6 and V is TRBV9; 8 positions agree with TRBD1. The germline V gene has CDR1 SGDLS and CDR2 YYNGEE. CDR3 size: 15 residues. V shed 3 bases, J shed 7 bases, and the junction held 6 bases outside the gene matches. In nucleotides, the CDR3 is TGTGCCAGCAGCGGACTCAGGGGGCGGAATTCACCCCTCCACTTT. Translating gives CASSGLRGRNSPLHF. Drawing the rest from reference TRBV9 and TRBJ1-6, the complete variable domain is DSGVTQTPKHLITATGQRVTLRCSPRSGDLSVYWYQQSLDQGLQFLIQYYNGEERAKGNILERFSAQQFPDLHSELNLSSLELGDSALYFCASSGLRGRNSPLHFGNGTRLTVT.

The V gene is TRBV5-6, the J gene TRBJ1-1, with D possibly being TRBD1 (5 bases). The V end was cut by 3 bases, the J end by 1 base, with 13 bases between. The CDR3 is made up of 15 amino acids. CDR1 is SGHDT, CDR2 YYEEEE, per germline. CDR3 bases: TGTGCCAGCAGCTCGGAAGACAGAGCGAACACTGAAGCTTTCTTT. It encodes CASSSEDRANTEAFF. The full variable domain, in which reference TRBV5-6 and TRBJ1-1 provide the parts outside the CDR3, is DAGVTQSPTHLIKTRGQQVTLRCSPKSGHDTVSWYQQALGQGPQFIFQYYEEEERQRGNFPDRFSGHQFPNYSSELNVNALLLGDSALYLCASSSEDRANTEAFFGQGTRLTVV.

This clonotype was counted at least ten times. J is TRBJ2-7 and V is TRBV30, with D possibly matching TRBD1 (5 bases). The germline V gene has CDR1 GTSNPN and CDR2 SVGIG (reference sequence). The CDR3 is 12 amino acids. Trimming cost V 8 bases and J 0 bases, with 11 bases left between them. The CDR3 DNA reads TGTGCCCTGACAGTCAGCTCCTACGAGCAGTACTTC. Its protein is CALTVSSYEQYF. Full variable domain (remainder filled in from reference TRBV30 and TRBJ2-7): SQTIHQWPATLVQPVGSPLSLECTVEGTSNPNLYWYRQAAGRGLQLLFYSVGIGQISSEVPQNLSASRPQDRQFILSSKKLLLSDSGFYLCALTVSSYEQYFGPGTRLTVT.

This clonotype was counted at least ten times. V is TRBV11-2 and J is TRBJ2-5; TRBD2 might be the D (5 bases). Germline assignment: CDR1 SGHAT and CDR2 FQNNGV. The CDR3 spans 14 residues. The germline V and J ends were trimmed by 1 base and 7 bases, with 13 bases remaining between them. CDR3 bases: TGTGCCAGCAGCTTAGGGGGAGATTTCGGGACCCAGTACTTC. This encodes CASSLGGDFGTQYF.